The 31 T cell receptor beta chains below were found in one sample sequenced in a study of post-analysis software for immune sequencing data (dated by TCRdb to between 2014 and 2017). Overall results and qualifications from the work: Significantly higher frequencies in patients than in controls were found for about five TRBV segments, including TRBV5-6, TRBV5-1 and TRBV20-1.

No antigen has been identified for these receptors. Preparation of the library involved PCR. Sequenced using an Illumina HiSeq 2500. To reduce PCR and sequencing biases, unique molecular identifiers were built into the TCR beta cDNA libraries. TCRdb handled the public reads itself, with Q25 trimming in fastp and clone calling in MiXCR, and kept productive beta chains. All rows with the same CDR3 protein become a single entry with the most common DNA and genes. The sample table holds around 500,000 distinct CDR3 sequences, of which 34% were seen once. Around 6.1% of the sample lies in the top ten. The sequenced sample consisted of blood. These receptors all come from a girl under 18 with multiple sclerosis.

This clonotype was detected only a few times. The chain recombines TRBV15 with TRBJ1-5; 8 bases map to TRBD1. Losses at the gene ends were 8 bases for V and 6 bases for J; bases not matched to a gene: 6. From germline, CDR1 is LNHNV and CDR2 YYDKDF (reference sequence). CDR3 length equals 13 residues. The CDR3 loop is CATSYTGGQPQHF. The CDR3 DNA follows: TGTGCCACCTCGTACACAGGGGGTCAGCCCCAGCATTTT.

This clonotype was picked up a small number of times. The chain couples TRBV6-5 to TRBJ1-5; 8 positions agree with TRBD1. Per germline, CDR1 MNHEY and CDR2 SVGAGI. The V and J ends lost 6 bases and 1 base, in that order; junction bases with no gene match: 5. CDR3 length: 15 residues. The CDR3 region is CASSSGGPSNQPQHF. For the CDR3, the DNA is TGTGCCAGCAGCTCAGGGGGCCCAAGCAATCAGCCCCAGCATTTT.

The chain links TRBV20-1 to TRBJ2-1; D perhaps matches TRBD2 (5 bases). Per germline, CDR1 DFQATT and CDR2 SNEGSKA (reference sequence). Deletions cut 5 bases from V and 7 bases from J, with 15 bases between. CDR3 length: 13 amino acids. The CDR3 region is CSARRTPGNEQFF. The DNA of the CDR3 is TGCAGTGCTCGAAGGACTCCTGGGAATGAGCAGTTCTTC.

The rearrangement joins TRBV29-1 to TRBJ2-5; either TRBD1 or TRBD2 may supply D (5 bases each). Trimming took off 3 bases at V and 2 bases at J, with 16 bases between the two ends. Germline V gene lookup returns CDR1 SQVTM and CDR2 ANQGSEA. This CDR3 comprises 15 residues. The CDR3 here is CSVEGRQRLQETQYF. In DNA form, the CDR3 reads TGCAGCGTTGAGGGCCGACAGCGGCTTCAAGAGACCCAGTACTTC.

The chain employs TRBV2 and TRBJ2-1; 9 bases fit TRBD2. The CDR3 runs 15 residues. J gave up 7 bases and V 10 bases, and 14 bases lay outside the gene matches. Germline CDR1 and CDR2: SNHLY and FYNNEI. CDR3 loop: CAIPTQGLASNEQFF. CDR3 sequence (DNA): TGTGCCATTCCAACACAGGGACTAGCATCAAATGAGCAGTTCTTC.

This chain uses TRBV5-1 with TRBJ2-1; 9 bases are a match to TRBD1. With 0 bases clipped from V and 5 bases from J, the junction kept 3 bases outside the gene matches. Looked up from germline, CDR1 is SGHRS and CDR2 is YFSETQ. CDR3 length: 15 residues. This chain's CDR3 is CASSLGGTGHNEQFF. The CDR3 DNA reads as TGCGCCAGCAGCTTGGGGGGGACAGGGCACAATGAGCAGTTCTTC.

The sample holds a few counts of this clonotype. The rearrangement uses TRBV28 and TRBJ2-1; 14 bases line up with TRBD2. V lost 5 bases, J lost 5 bases, and 5 bases stayed unmatched. This CDR3 has 16 residues. CDR1 and CDR2 from the germline V gene are MDHEN and SYDVKM. The chain's CDR3 is CASSLGLAGGDNEQFF. CDR3 nucleotides: TGTGCCAGCAGTCTTGGACTAGCGGGGGGTGACAATGAGCAGTTCTTC.

The rearrangement links TRBV11-1 to TRBJ2-3, with 11 bases that match TRBD2. In germline, CDR1 is SGHAT, CDR2 FQDESV (reference sequence). The V and J ends lost 5 bases and 7 bases, in that order; junction bases with no gene match: 11. The CDR3 runs 16 residues. The CDR3 region has the DNA TGTGCCAGCAGCAAATATAGCGGGGGGGCCCCCAATACGCAGTATTTT. Amino acids: CASSKYSGGAPNTQYF.

This chain joins TRBV19 and TRBJ1-6, with no clear D. V was shortened by 8 bases and J by 2 bases, with 10 bases between the two germline ends. CDR3 length equals 14 residues. Germline V lookup: CDR1 LNHDA, CDR2 SQIVND (reference sequence). The CDR3 spells CASHSRTYNSPLHF. For the CDR3, the DNA is TGTGCCAGTCACTCGAGAACCTATAATTCACCCCTCCACTTT.

The V gene is TRBV5-1, the J gene TRBJ2-4; D perhaps matches TRBD1 (7 bases). The closer fit of TRBJ2-5 to the DNA end suggests the J call may be wrong. Germline V gene data show CDR1 as SGHRS and CDR2 as YFSETQ. The CDR3 has 17 amino acids. The CDR3 DNA reads as TGCGCCAGCAGCTTGGGGGGGGACAGAGGAATCCAAGAGACCCAGTACTTC. This codes for CASSLGGDRGIQETQYF.

The V call is TRBV5-6, the J call TRBJ1-2, with D perhaps matching TRBD1 (6 bases). The CDR3 is made up of 13 amino acids. CDR1 and CDR2 (germline): SGHDT, YYEEEE. V gave up 3 bases and J gave up 4 bases, with 10 bases separating them. CDR3 loop: CASSSRGSYGYTF. The DNA of the CDR3 is TGTGCCAGCAGCTCCAGGGGTAGCTATGGCTACACCTTC.

V usage is TRBV7-3 and J usage is TRBJ2-1; perhaps TRBD2 as D (6 bases). V lost 5 bases and J lost 4, with 18 bases in between. The CDR3 runs 16 residues. Germline CDR1 SGHTA, CDR2 FQGTGA. The CDR3 DNA reads TGTGCCAGCAGCCCACGGGTTGGCGGGGCTTACAATGAGCAGTTCTTC. Its translation is CASSPRVGGAYNEQFF. Full variable domain (outside the CDR3, taken from reference TRBV7-3 and TRBJ2-1): GAGVSQTPSNKVTEKGKYVELRCDPISGHTALYWYRQSLGQGPEFLIYFQGTGAADDSGLPNDRFFAVRPEGSVSTLKIQRTERGDSAVYLCASSPRVGGAYNEQFFGPGTRLTVL.

The chain uses TRBV24-1 and TRBJ2-1, with 8 bases aligning to TRBD1. Germline CDR1 and CDR2: KGHDR and SFDVKD. V dropped 1 base and J dropped 8; count of bases not matched to a gene: 12. CDR3 size: 17 residues. The CDR3 region is CATSDLLGQGARDEQFF. The CDR3 DNA reads as TGTGCCACCAGTGATTTACTAGGCCAGGGGGCGAGGGATGAGCAGTTCTTC.

This clonotype came up a few times. The chain couples TRBV6-1 to TRBJ2-7; D is unresolved. Trimming left V 3 bases short and J 9 bases short, with 6 bases between. The CDR3 has 10 amino acids. Germline CDR1 is MNHNS and CDR2 is SASEGT. The CDR3 region has the DNA TGTGCCAGCAGTGAGGGTCGGCAGTACTTC. Protein product: CASSEGRQYF.

The chain has TRBV7-8 and TRBJ2-7, with 15 bases fitting TRBD2. Germline-derived CDR1 and CDR2 are SGHVS and FQNEAQ. This CDR3 has 18 amino acids. Unmatched junction bases numbered 6, after V lost 3 bases and J lost 0 bases. CDR3 in DNA: TGTGCCAGCAGCTTCGGGACTAGCGGGGGGCCTAGCTCCTACGAGCAGTACTTC. Translating it yields CASSFGTSGGPSSYEQYF.

The gene calls are TRBV28 and TRBJ1-2; the match to TRBD1 covers 9 bases. V lost 10 bases to trimming and J lost 5 bases; unmatched junction nucleotides: 8. The CDR3 sequence is 13 residues long. Per the germline V gene, CDR1 is MDHEN and CDR2 is SYDVKM. CDR3 in amino acids: CAISKDRGYGYTF. CDR3 in DNA: TGTGCCATCAGCAAGGACAGGGGATATGGCTACACCTTC.

This clonotype appeared a few times. The chain carries TRBV4-1 and TRBJ1-2; D gene uncertain. Germline lookup yields CDR1 MGHRA and CDR2 YSYEKL. V shed 0 bases and J shed 5 bases, with 7 bases lying between them. This CDR3 contains 13 residues. For the CDR3, the DNA is TGCGCCAGCAGCCAAGATCTGGAATATGGCTACACCTTC. Protein sequence: CASSQDLEYGYTF.

The chain joins TRBV4-3 to TRBJ2-1; 8 bases line up with TRBD2. The CDR3 is 14 residues long. Germline V lookup: CDR1 LGHNA, CDR2 YSLEER. V shed 4 bases and J 15 bases; nucleotides not matched to a gene: 14. DNA for the CDR3: TGCGCCAGCAGCCCGTCCGGTACAGCGGGAGTCCTGTTCTTC. It translates to CASSPSGTAGVLFF.

This clonotype was seen more than once but under ten times. The V call is TRBV20-1, the J call TRBJ2-3; unclear D gene. This CDR3 is 16 amino acids long. Germline loops: CDR1 DFQATT, CDR2 SNEGSKA (reference sequence). Trimming pared 4 bases from V and 0 bases from J, leaving 17 bases between. The CDR3 sequence is CSAISSGGDSTDTQYF. The CDR3 DNA sequence: TGCAGTGCTATCTCCTCGGGCGGAGACAGCACAGATACGCAGTATTTT.

Of note for this clonotype: An end of the junction does not agree with germline; a read error may underlie this. The rearrangement uses TRBV6-1 and TRBJ1-5; D unresolved. CDR3 length equals 16 residues. Germline values: CDR1 MNHNS, CDR2 SASEGT. In DNA, the CDR3 is TGTGCCAGCAGCGAAGGGTACAGAGTAGGCAATCAGCCCCAGCATTTT. Protein product: CASSEGYRVGNQPQHF.

This clonotype came up many times. V is TRBV7-2 and J is TRBJ2-6; D is undetermined. The CDR3 length is 18 residues. The V gene's germline CDR1 is SGHTA and CDR2 FQGNSA. The V gene lost 1 base and the J gene lost 1 base, with 14 bases spanning the gap. The CDR3 DNA sequence: TGTGCCAGCAGCTTAGGGCGGACCCTCTGGTCTGGGGCCAACGTCCTGACTTTC. Its protein product is CASSLGRTLWSGANVLTF.

This clonotype was seen more than once but under ten times. This chain uses TRBV5-1 with TRBJ2-1; weak D call: TRBD2 (6 bases). The CDR3 sequence is 14 residues long. CDR1 is SGHRS, CDR2 YFSETQ, per germline. V lost 1 base and J 8 bases, leaving 13 bases between the germline ends. The CDR3 spells CASSLRSWRDEQFF. The CDR3, as DNA: TGCGCCAGCAGCTTGAGGTCGTGGAGGGATGAGCAGTTCTTC.

This clonotype was recorded a few times. The rearrangement uses TRBV12-3 or TRBV12-4 and TRBJ2-3, with 10 bases lining up with TRBD2. The CDR3 sequence is 16 residues long. Trimming took 5 bases from V and 0 from J; bases not matched to a gene: 5. The CDR3 region is CASSKRSGGSTDTQYF. CDR3 DNA: TGTGCCAGCAGTAAGCGTAGCGGGGGGAGCACAGATACGCAGTATTTT.

The chain combines TRBV6-5 with TRBJ2-3; D is perhaps TRBD2 (5 bases). The CDR3 spans 11 residues. Germline CDR1 and CDR2: MNHEY and SVGAGI. V shed 4 bases and J shed 7 bases, with 6 bases lying between them. In DNA form, the CDR3 reads TGTGCCAGCAGTTGGGAGAATACGCAGTATTTT. Its translation is CASSWENTQYF.

Concerning this clonotype: Germline and junction disagree at one end, which may indicate a read error. V and J are TRBV7-3 and TRBJ2-5, with D possibly called TRBD1 or TRBD2 (6 bases each). Looked up from germline, CDR1 is SGHTA and CDR2 is FQGTGA. The CDR3 loop spans 16 amino acids. The DNA for the CDR3 is TGTGCCGGCAGCTTAGTGGGGGCGGGGTCGCAAGAGACCCAGTACTTC. This translates into CAGSLVGAGSQETQYF.

This clonotype was seen only a few times. V gene TRBV28 combines with J gene TRBJ1-5; tentatively, D is TRBD1 (5 bases). This CDR3 has 15 amino acids. Germline V CDR1 and CDR2: MDHEN, SYDVKM. V lost 5 bases and J lost 2, with 13 bases in between. CDR3 bases: TGTGCCAGCAGTCCTCTGGGACCGGGCAATCAGCCCCAGCATTTT. Protein product: CASSPLGPGNQPQHF.

This chain connects TRBV20-1 to TRBJ1-5; the D is unclear. The CDR3 contains 14 residues. Germline V lookup: CDR1 DFQATT, CDR2 SNEGSKA (reference sequence). Trimming stripped 6 bases from V and 4 bases from J, with 16 bases between. CDR3: CSAARTGENQPQHF. CDR3 nucleotides: TGCAGTGCCGCAAGGACCGGGGAAAATCAGCCCCAGCATTTT.

The rearrangement joins TRBV20-1 to TRBJ1-5; no clear D gene. The CDR3 contains 15 residues. The V gene lost 2 bases and the J gene lost 7 bases, with 18 bases spanning the gap. Germline assignment: CDR1 DFQATT and CDR2 SNEGSKA (reference sequence). The CDR3 region has the DNA TGCAGTGCTAGAAGGCGCGAACCGGGTATCCAGCCCCAGCATTTT. Residues: CSARRREPGIQPQHF.

The CDR3 region has the DNA TGTGCCAGCAGCCAATTCGGTTCGGGCTACGAGCAGTACTTC. The encoded protein is CASSQFGSGYEQYF. The genes are TRBV3-1 and TRBJ2-5; unclear D gene. With the DNA end fitting TRBJ2-7 better, the J assignment may be wrong. Germline lookup yields CDR1 LGHDT and CDR2 YNNKEL (reference sequence). The CDR3 sequence is 14 residues long.

The genes are TRBV19 and TRBJ2-1; 9 bases are shared with TRBD2. Germline V CDR1 and CDR2: LNHDA, SQIVND (reference sequence). The V segment lost 1 base and the J segment 3 bases; nucleotides outside the gene matches: 10. The CDR3 contains 18 residues. The CDR3: CASSIGFWTSAFYNEQFF. The CDR3 coding sequence is TGTGCCAGTAGTATAGGGTTCTGGACTAGCGCTTTCTACAATGAGCAGTTCTTC. Complete variable domain (other parts from reference TRBV19 and TRBJ2-1): DGGITQSPKYLFRKEGQNVTLSCEQNLNHDAMYWYRQDPGQGLRLIYYSQIVNDFQKGDIAEGYSVSREKKESFPLTVTSAQKNPTAFYLCASSIGFWTSAFYNEQFFGPGTRLTVL.

The chain recombines TRBV12-3 or TRBV12-4 with TRBJ1-5; TRBD1 aligns across 10 bases. Germline trimming cut 6 bases from V and 4 bases from J; bases unmatched to any gene: 6. The CDR3 is 15 amino acids. This CDR3 is CASRLGTGDNQPQHF. For the CDR3, the DNA is TGTGCCAGCAGACTCGGGACAGGGGATAATCAGCCCCAGCATTTT.